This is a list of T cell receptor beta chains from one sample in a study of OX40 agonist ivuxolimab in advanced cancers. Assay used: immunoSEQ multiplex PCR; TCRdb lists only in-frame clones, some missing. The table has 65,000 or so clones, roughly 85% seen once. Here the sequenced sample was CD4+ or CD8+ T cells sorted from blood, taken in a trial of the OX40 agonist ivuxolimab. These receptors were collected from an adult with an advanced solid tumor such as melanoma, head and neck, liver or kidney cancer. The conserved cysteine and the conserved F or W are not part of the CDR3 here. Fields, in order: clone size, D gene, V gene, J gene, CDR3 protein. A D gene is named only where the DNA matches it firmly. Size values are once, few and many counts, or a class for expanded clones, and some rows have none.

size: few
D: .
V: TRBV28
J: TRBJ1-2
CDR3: ASRVWGQYGYT

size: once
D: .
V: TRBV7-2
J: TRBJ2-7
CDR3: ASSPRLGGYEQY

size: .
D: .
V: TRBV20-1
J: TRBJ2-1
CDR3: SAANYNEQF

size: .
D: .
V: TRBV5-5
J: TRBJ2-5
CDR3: ASSFQASQETQY

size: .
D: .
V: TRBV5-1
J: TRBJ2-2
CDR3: ASSLVANTGELF

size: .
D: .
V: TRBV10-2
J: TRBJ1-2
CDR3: ASSGVPEAGYT

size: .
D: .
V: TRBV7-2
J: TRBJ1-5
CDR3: ASSKTGYSNQPQH

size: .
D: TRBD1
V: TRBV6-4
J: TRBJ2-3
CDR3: ASSEETGGTDTQY

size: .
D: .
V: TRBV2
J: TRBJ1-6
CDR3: ASSELTANNSPLH

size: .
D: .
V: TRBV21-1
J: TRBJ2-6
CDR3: ASSTISPRSGGANVLT

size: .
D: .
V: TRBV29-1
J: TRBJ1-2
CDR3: SVESPGRPHGYT

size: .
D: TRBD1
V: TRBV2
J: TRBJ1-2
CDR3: ASGDREFDGYT

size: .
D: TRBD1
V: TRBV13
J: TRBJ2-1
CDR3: ASSFGDRVFYEQF

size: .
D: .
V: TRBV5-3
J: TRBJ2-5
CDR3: ARSNRAPETQY

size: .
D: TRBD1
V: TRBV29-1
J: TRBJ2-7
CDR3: SVETGTGINEQY

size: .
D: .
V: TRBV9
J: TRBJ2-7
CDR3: ASSVGTNSYEQY

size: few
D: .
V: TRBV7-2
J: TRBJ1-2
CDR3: ASSLAGSGGYT

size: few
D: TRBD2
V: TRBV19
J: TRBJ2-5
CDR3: ASTLAGGQGETQY

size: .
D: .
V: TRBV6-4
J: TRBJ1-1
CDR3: ASSDPRGKAF

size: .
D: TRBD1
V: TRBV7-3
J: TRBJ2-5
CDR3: ASSSTAGQGAETQY

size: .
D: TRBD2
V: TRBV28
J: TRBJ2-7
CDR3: ASSLQLAGPYEQY

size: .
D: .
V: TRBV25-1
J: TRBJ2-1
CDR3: ASTSGLSRPYNEQF

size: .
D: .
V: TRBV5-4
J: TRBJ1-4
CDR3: ASSPDSATNEKLF

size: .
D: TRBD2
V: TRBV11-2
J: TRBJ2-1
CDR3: ASSLRSSGGGEQF

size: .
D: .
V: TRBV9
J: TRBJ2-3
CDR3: ASSVDLNTQY

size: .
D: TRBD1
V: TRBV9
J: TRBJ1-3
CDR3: ASSPRQGGNTIY

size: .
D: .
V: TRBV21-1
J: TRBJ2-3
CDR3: ASSKWGGDAETDTDTQY

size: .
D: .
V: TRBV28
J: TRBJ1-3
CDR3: ASESSGNTIY

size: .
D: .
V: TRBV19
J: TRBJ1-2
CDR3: ASSSRMRKAGFYT

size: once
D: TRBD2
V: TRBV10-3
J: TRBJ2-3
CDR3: AISDRKAGGGDTQY

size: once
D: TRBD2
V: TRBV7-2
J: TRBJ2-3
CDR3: ASRPGGVDTQY

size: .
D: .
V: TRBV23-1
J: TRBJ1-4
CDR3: ASSQSWCLPEWGNEKLF

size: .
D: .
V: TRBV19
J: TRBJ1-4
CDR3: ASSTGGGANEKLF

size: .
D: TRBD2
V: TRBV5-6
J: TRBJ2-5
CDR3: ASTRDYQGTQY

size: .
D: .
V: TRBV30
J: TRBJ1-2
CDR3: AWNPRGHGYT

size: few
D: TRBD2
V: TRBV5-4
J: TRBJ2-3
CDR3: ASSLGTSGGLDTQY

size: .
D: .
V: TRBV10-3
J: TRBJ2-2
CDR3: ASLRDTRAGELF

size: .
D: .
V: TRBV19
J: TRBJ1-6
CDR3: ASSIRENNSPLH

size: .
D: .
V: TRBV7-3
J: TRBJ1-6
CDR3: ASSHAGGNSPLH

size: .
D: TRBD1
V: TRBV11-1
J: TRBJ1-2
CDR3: ASSSDRVHGYT

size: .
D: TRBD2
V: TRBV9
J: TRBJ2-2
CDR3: ASSPKRGRTTGELF

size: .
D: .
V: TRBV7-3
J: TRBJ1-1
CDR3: ASSLTWAAGTEAF

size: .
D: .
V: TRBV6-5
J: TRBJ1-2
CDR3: ASSGGPNLYGYT

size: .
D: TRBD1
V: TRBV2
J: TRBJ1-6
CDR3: ASSERLPGQGRSPLH

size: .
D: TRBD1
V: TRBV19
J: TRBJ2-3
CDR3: ASSMTGDLDTQY

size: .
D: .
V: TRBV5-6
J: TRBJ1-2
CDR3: ASSPQGDYGYT

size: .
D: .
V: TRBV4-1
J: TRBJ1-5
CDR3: ASSQDKLQPQH

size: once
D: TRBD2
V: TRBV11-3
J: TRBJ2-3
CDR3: ASSLDGPGLAGDTQY

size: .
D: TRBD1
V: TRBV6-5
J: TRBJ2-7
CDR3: ASSALQGTDEQY